This T cell receptor (beta chain) emerged from a study of cytomegalovirus exposure and HLA in healthy donors. Study details: Per a later analysis, the approximately 690 first-cohort and over 90 validation repertoires shared one platform.

The donors were part of the validation cohort, which consisted of roughly 110 subjects and was separate from the first cohort of several hundred subjects. Clones were sequenced by immunoSEQ multiplex PCR, and TCRdb holds only the in-frame ones, with some missing. Of 150,000 to 200,000 clones listed, roughly 91% are singletons. On this clone itself: The antigen remains unidentified.

CDR1 and CDR2 from the germline V gene are MDHEN and SYDVKM. This CDR3 is 14 amino acids long. V lost 4 bases and J 2 bases, leaving 9 bases between the germline ends. Notes on the study in general: Researchers counted some 150 TCR beta chains as cytomegalovirus-associated.

The material sequenced was PBMCs. The receptor comes from a man younger than 35 in good health and CMV-seronegative. The genes are TRBV28 and TRBJ1-5; TRBD1 is a possible D gene (5 bases). The DNA of the CDR3 is TGTGCCAGCAGTTACCAGACAGGCAATCAGCCCCAGCATTTT. Translating gives CASSYQTGNQPQHF.